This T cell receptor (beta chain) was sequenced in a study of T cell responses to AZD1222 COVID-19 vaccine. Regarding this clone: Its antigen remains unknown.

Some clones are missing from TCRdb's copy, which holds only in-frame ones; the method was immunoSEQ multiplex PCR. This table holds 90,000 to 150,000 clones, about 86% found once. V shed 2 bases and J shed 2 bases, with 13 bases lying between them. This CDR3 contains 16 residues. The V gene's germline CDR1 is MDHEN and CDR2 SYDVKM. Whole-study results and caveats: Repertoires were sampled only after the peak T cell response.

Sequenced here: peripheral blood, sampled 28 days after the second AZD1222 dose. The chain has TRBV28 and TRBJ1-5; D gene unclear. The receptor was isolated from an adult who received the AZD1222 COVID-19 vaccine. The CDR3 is CASSLGWARGNQPQHF. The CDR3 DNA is TGTGCCAGCAGTTTAGGCTGGGCGCGTGGCAATCAGCCCCAGCATTTT.